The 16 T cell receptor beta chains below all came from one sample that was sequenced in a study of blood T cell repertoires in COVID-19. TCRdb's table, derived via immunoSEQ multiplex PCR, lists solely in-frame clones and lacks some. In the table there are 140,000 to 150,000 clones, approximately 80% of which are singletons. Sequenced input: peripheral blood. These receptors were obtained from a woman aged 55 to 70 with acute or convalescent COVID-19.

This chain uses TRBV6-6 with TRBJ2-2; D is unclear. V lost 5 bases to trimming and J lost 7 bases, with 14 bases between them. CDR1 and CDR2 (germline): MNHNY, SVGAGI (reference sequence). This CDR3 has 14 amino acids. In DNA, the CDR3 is TGTGCCAGCAGTGCCCTAGGAGTGGTCGGGGAGCTGTTTTTT. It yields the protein CASSALGVVGELFF.

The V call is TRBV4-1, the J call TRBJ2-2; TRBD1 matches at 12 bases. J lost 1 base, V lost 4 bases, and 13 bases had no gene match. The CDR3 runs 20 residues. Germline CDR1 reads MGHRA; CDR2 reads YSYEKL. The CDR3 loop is CASSLAGTGGGRLNTGELFF. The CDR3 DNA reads TGCGCCAGCAGCCTTGCCGGGACAGGGGGCGGCCGCCTGAACACCGGGGAGCTGTTTTTT.

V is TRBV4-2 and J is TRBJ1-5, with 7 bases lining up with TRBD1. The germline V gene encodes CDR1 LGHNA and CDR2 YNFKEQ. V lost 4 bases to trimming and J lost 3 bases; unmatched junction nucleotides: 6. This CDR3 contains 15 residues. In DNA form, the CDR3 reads TGTGCCAGCAGCCGGGACAGTCTAGACAATCAGCCCCAGCATTTT. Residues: CASSRDSLDNQPQHF.

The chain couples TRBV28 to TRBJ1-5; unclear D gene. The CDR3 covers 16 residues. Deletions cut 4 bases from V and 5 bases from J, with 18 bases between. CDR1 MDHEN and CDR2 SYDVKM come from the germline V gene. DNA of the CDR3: TGTGCCAGCAGTTCCCCCCGAGGGAGATACGATCAGCCCCAGCATTTT. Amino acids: CASSSPRGRYDQPQHF.

CDR3 DNA: TGTGCCAGCAGTGAATCGGGACAGCGATACAATGAGCAGTTCTTC. Its protein is CASSESGQRYNEQFF. The gene calls are TRBV2 and TRBJ2-1, with 7 positions matching TRBD1. The CDR3 totals 15 residues. V lost 2 bases to trimming and J lost 4 bases; unmatched junction nucleotides: 5. Looked up from germline, CDR1 is SNHLY and CDR2 is FYNNEI. Full variable domain (remainder filled in from reference TRBV2 and TRBJ2-1): EPEVTQTPSHQVTQMGQEVILRCVPISNHLYFYWYRQILGQKVEFLVSFYNNEISEKSEIFDDQFSVERPDGSNFTLKIRSTKLEDSAMYFCASSESGQRYNEQFFGPGTRLTVL.

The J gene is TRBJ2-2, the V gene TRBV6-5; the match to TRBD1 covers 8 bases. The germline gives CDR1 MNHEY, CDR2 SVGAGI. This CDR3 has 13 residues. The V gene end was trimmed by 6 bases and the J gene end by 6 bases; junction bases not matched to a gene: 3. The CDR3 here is CASSVGQAGELFF. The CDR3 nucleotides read TGTGCCAGCAGCGTGGGACAGGCCGGGGAGCTGTTTTTT.

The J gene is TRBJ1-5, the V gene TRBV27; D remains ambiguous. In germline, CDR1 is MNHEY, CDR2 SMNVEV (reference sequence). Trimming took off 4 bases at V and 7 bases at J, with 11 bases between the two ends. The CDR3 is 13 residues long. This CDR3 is CASSSGMEQPQHF. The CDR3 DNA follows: TGTGCCAGCAGTTCGGGGATGGAGCAGCCCCAGCATTTT.

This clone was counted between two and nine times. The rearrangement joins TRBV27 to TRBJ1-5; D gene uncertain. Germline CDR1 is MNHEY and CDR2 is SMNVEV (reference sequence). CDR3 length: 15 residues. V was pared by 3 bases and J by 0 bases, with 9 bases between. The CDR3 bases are TGTGCCAGCAGTTTTTTGTCCAATAGCAATCAGCCCCAGCATTTT. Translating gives CASSFLSNSNQPQHF.

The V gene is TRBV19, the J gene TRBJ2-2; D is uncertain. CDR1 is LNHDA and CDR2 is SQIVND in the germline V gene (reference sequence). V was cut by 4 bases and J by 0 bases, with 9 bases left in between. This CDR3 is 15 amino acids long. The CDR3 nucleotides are TGTGCCAGTAGTACCGGGTGGCCGAACACCGGGGAGCTGTTTTTT. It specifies CASSTGWPNTGELFF.

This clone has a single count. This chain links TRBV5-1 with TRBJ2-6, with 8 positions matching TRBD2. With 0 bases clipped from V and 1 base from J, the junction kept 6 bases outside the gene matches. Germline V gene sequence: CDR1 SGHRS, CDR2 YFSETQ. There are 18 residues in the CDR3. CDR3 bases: TGCGCCAGCAGCTTGGTTCCGGGAGGGCCTTCTGGGGCCAACGTCCTGACTTTC. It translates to CASSLVPGGPSGANVLTF.

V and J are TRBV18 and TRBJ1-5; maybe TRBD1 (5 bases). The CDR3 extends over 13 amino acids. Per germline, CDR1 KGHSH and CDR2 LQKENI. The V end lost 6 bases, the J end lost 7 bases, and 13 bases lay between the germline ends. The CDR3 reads CASSQGERQPQHF. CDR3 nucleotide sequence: TGTGCCAGCTCCCAAGGGGAAAGGCAGCCCCAGCATTTT.

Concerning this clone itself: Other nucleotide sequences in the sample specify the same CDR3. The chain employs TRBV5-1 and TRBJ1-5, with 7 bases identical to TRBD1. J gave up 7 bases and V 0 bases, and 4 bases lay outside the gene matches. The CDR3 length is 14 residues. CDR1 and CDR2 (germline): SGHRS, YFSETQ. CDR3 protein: CASSLGAGGQPQHF. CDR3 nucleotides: TGCGCCAGCAGCTTGGGGGCAGGGGGGCAGCCCCAGCATTTT.

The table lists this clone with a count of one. Written as DNA, the CDR3 is TGTGCCAGCAGTTTACTCCCAGGTGATCAGCCCCAGCATTTT. This translates into CASSLLPGDQPQHF. The genes are TRBV27 and TRBJ1-5; D unclear. Germline V CDR1 and CDR2: MNHEY, SMNVEV (reference sequence). The CDR3 consists of 14 residues. V was clipped by 2 bases and J by 5 bases, with 10 bases between them.

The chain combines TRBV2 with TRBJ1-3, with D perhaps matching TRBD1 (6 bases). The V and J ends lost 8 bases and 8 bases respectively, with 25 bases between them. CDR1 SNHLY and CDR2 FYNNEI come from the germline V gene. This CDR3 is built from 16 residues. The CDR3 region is CASGMTTGAGVYTIYF. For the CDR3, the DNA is TGTGCCAGCGGGATGACGACGGGCGCAGGGGTATACACCATATATTTT.

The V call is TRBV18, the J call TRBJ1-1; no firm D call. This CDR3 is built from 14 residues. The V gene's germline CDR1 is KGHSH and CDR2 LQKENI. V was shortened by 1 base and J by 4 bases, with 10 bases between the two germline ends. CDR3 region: CASSPRGGGTEAFF. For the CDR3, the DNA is TGTGCCAGCTCACCACGGGGAGGTGGCACTGAAGCTTTCTTT.

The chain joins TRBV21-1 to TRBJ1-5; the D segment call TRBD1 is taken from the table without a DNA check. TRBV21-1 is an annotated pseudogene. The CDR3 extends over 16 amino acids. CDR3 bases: TGTGCCAGCAGCAAAGACCCAGGGAATAGCAATCAGCCCCAGCATTTT. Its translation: CASSKDPGNSNQPQHF.